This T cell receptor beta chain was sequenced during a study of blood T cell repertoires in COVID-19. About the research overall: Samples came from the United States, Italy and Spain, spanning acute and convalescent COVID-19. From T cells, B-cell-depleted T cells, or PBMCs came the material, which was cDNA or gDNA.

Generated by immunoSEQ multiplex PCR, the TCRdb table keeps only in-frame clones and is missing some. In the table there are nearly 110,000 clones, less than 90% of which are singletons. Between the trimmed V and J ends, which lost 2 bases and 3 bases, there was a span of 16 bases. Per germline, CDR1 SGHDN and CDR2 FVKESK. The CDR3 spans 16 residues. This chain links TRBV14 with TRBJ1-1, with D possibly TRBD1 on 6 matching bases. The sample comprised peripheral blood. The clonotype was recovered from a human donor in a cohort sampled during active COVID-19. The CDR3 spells CASSQTGQTVYTEAFF. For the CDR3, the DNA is TGTGCCAGCAGCCAAACAGGGCAAACCGTCTACACTGAAGCTTTCTTT.